This T cell receptor beta chain was sequenced for a study of memory CD4+ T cells and cytomegalovirus serostatus. In the study overall: Donors were healthy Belgian adults, several CMV seropositive and approximately 25 seronegative.

Single viable CD3+CD4+CD8-CD45RO+ cells were sorted as the memory CD4+ T cells. Donors' CMV status reflects serum IgG against pp150, pp28, p38, p52. CDR3 length equals 14 residues. Trimming pared 3 bases from V and 7 bases from J, leaving 15 bases between. Germline CDR1 MNHEY, CDR2 SMNVEV (reference sequence). Comments on this clone: Its antigen is unknown.

Findings and limits, study-wide: Suggested: most of the CMV-linked TCR signature lies in CD4+ memory cells. CD4+ memory repertoires contained 67 of 164 reported CMV TCRbeta sequences.

Here immunoSEQ multiplex PCR was the method, and the copy in TCRdb shows in-frame clones only, minus some. Of approximately 45,000 clones in the sample, 79% were seen once. The chain carries TRBV27 and TRBJ1-2; the D is unclear. This clonotype was obtained from an adult in good health and CMV-seronegative. Sequenced material: memory CD4+ T cells from blood. CDR3 region: CASSLRQDDSGYTF. CDR3 nucleotides: TGTGCCAGCAGTTTGCGGCAGGACGACTCTGGCTACACCTTC.